Shown below are 5 T cell receptor beta chains from a single sample sequenced in a study of cytomegalovirus exposure and HLA in healthy donors. PCR employed 60 Vbeta and 13 Jbeta primers. Assay: immunoSEQ multiplex PCR; the TCRdb copy retains only in-frame clones and omits some. The table includes around 130,000 clones, roughly 77% detected once. Specimen: PBMCs. Receptor source: a man aged 40-49 years in good health and CMV-seronegative.

V usage is TRBV9 and J usage is TRBJ1-4; a weak D match, TRBD1 (5 bases). This CDR3 is 15 amino acids long. Germline-derived CDR1 and CDR2 are SGDLS and YYNGEE. V was pared by 0 bases and J by 6 bases, with 12 bases between. The CDR3 here is CASSVGPGSDEKLFF. CDR3 nucleotides: TGTGCCAGCAGCGTAGGGCCAGGGTCGGATGAAAAACTGTTTTTT.

This sequence joins TRBV15 and TRBJ1-1, with a possible D match to TRBD1 (5 bases). In germline, CDR1 is LNHNV, CDR2 YYDKDF (reference sequence). The CDR3 covers 14 residues. V was cut by 0 bases and J by 4 bases, with 9 bases left in between. The DNA for the CDR3 is TGTGCCACCAGCAGAGATCTAGGGGTCACTGAAGCTTTCTTT. Amino acids: CATSRDLGVTEAFF.

This chain links TRBV27 with TRBJ2-1; 10 bases line up with TRBD1. There are 18 residues in the CDR3. V lost 4 bases to trimming and J lost 4 bases; unmatched junction nucleotides: 13. CDR1 is MNHEY and CDR2 is SMNVEV in the germline V gene (reference sequence). CDR3 amino acids: CASSSPGPGTGVYNEQFF. The CDR3 coding sequence is TGTGCCAGCAGTTCCCCCGGCCCCGGGACAGGGGTATACAATGAGCAGTTCTTC.

The chain carries TRBV7-2 and TRBJ2-7, with TRBD2 as a possible D gene (6 bases). Per germline, CDR1 SGHTA and CDR2 FQGNSA. Trimming took 1 base from V and 7 from J, leaving 17 bases between them. The CDR3 consists of 15 residues. This chain's CDR3 is CASSLGGGAGQEQYF. The DNA for the CDR3 is TGTGCCAGCAGCTTAGGTGGAGGCGCGGGGCAGGAGCAGTACTTC.

The V and J genes are TRBV13 and TRBJ2-1; 9 positions match TRBD1. The germline CDR1 and CDR2 sequences are PRHDT and FYEKMQ (reference sequence). The length of the CDR3 is 15 residues. V was clipped by 5 bases and J by 4 bases; unmatched bases: 6. The CDR3 region has the DNA TGTGCCAGCAGCCCTACAGGGGGCTGGTACAATGAGCAGTTCTTC. It encodes CASSPTGGWYNEQFF.